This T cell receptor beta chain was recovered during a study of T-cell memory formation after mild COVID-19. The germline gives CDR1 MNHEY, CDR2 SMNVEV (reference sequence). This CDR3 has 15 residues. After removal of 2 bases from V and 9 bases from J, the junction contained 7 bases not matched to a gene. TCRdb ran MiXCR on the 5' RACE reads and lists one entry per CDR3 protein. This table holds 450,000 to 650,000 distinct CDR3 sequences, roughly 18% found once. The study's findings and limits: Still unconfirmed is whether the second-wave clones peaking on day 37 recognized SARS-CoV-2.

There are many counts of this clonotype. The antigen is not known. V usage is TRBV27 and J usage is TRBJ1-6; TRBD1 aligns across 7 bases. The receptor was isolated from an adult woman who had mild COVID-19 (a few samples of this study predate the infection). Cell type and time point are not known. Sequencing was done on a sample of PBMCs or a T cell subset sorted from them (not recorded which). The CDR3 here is CASSLGQGGSSPLHF. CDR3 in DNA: TGTGCCAGCAGTTTAGGTCAAGGGGGCTCTTCACCCCTCCACTTT.